This TCR beta chain was sequenced during a study of cytomegalovirus exposure and HLA in healthy donors. The study ran its PCR with 60 Vbeta and 13 Jbeta primers. The table came from immunoSEQ multiplex PCR; TCRdb's copy has only in-frame clones and leaves some out. The sample carries more than 100,000 clones, around 78% recorded once. This clone was counted a few times. V gave up 2 bases and J gave up 3 bases, with 11 bases separating them. The CDR3 runs to 14 residues. Per the germline V gene, CDR1 is SGHVS and CDR2 is FNYEAQ. The sequence derives from a middle-aged man in good health and CMV-seronegative. The genes are TRBV7-6 and TRBJ2-7, with a possible D match to TRBD2 (6 bases). Sequences were obtained from PBMCs. The CDR3 sequence: CASSLRGLSYEQYF. CDR3 sequence (DNA): TGTGCCAGCAGCTTAAGGGGACTGAGCTACGAGCAGTACTTC.